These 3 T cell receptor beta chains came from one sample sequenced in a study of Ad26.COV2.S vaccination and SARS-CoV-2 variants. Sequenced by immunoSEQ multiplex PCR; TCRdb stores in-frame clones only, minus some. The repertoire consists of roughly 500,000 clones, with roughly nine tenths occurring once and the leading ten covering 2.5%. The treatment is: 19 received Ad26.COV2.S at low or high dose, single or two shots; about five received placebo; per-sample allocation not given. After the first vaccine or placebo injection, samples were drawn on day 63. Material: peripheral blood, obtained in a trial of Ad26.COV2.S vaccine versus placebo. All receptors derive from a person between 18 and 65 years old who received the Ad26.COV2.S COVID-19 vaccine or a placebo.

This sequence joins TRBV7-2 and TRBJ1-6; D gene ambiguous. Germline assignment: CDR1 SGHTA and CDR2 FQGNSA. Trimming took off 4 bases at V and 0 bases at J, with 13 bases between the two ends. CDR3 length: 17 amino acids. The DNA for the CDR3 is TGTGCCAGCAGCTATCTTGCCGGGAGCTCCTATAATTCACCCCTCCACTTT. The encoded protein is CASSYLAGSSYNSPLHF.

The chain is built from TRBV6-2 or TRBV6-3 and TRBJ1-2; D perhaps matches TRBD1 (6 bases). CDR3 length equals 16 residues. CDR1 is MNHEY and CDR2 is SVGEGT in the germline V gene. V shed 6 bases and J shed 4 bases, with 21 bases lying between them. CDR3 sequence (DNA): TGTGCCAGCAGCCAGACATCGCAGGGGACTATCTATGGCTACACCTTC. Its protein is CASSQTSQGTIYGYTF.

DNA for the CDR3: TGTGCCAGCAGTTACGCTAGCGGGGATGCCTACAATGAGCAGTTCTTC. It translates to CASSYASGDAYNEQFF. The chain is built from TRBV6-6 and TRBJ2-1; 9 nucleotides align to TRBD2. CDR1 is MNHNY and CDR2 is SVGAGI in the germline V gene (reference sequence). The V and J ends lost 2 bases and 2 bases, in that order; junction bases with no gene match: 4. This CDR3 has 16 residues.